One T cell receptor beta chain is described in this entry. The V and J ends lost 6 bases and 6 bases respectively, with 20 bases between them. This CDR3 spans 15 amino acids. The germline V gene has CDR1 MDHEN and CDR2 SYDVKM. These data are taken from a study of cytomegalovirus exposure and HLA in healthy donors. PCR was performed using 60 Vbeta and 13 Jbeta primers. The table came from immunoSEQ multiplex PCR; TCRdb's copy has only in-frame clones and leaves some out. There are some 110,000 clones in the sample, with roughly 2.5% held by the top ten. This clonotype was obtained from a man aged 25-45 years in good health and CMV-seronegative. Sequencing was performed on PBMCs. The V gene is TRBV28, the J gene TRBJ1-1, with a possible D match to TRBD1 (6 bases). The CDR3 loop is CASRGQTTAGAEAFF. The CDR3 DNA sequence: TGTGCCAGCAGAGGACAGACAACTGCAGGCGCTGAAGCTTTCTTT.